This is a list of T cell receptor beta chains from one sample in a study of cytomegalovirus exposure and HLA in healthy donors. Profiling relied on immunoSEQ multiplex PCR, and the TCRdb table lists in-frame clones only, not all of them. The table lists roughly 99,000 clones, approximately 84% of them singletons, with approximately 2.2% in the top ten. The sample comprised PBMCs. All receptors derive from a man younger than 45 in good health and CMV-seronegative. Both conserved end residues are part of each CDR3. D genes are given only for firm matches. Clone size, where shown, is once, few, many, or a class for clones that have expanded.

>TRBV30|.|.|TRBJ2-7
CAWRKGWGGSYEQYF
TGTGCCTGGAGGAAGGGCTGGGGAGGCTCCTACGAGCAGTACTTC
>TRBV21-1|.|few|TRBJ1-4
CASMRTGKTNEKLFF
TGTGCCAGCATGCGGACAGGCAAAACTAATGAAAAACTGTTTTTT
>TRBV7-3|TRBD2|.|TRBJ2-7
CAGLGLATTYEQYF
TGTGCCGGACTAGGACTCGCGACTACCTACGAGCAGTACTTC
>TRBV6-5|.|once|TRBJ2-1
CASSKGRFLRNEQFF
TGTGCCAGCAGCAAGGGGCGATTCCTTCGGAATGAGCAGTTCTTC
>TRBV28|.|.|TRBJ2-1
CASNRPAEHYNEQFF
TGTGCCAGCAACCGCCCAGCGGAACACTACAATGAGCAGTTCTTC
>TRBV6-4|.|.|TRBJ2-3
CASSELAGSGTDTQYF
TGTGCCAGCAGTGAGCTTGCGGGATCAGGCACAGATACGCAGTATTTT
>TRBV11-2|.|.|TRBJ2-7
CASSLEAGSYEQYF
TGTGCCAGCAGCTTAGAGGCGGGCTCCTACGAGCAGTACTTC
>TRBV27|TRBD2|.|TRBJ2-1
CASRGLAGANEQFF
TGTGCCAGCAGAGGACTAGCGGGAGCCAATGAGCAGTTCTTC
>TRBV10-1|.|.|TRBJ2-7
CASSDSGRTYEQYF
TGCGCCAGCAGTGATAGTGGCAGGACCTACGAGCAGTACTTC
>TRBV7-2|TRBD1|.|TRBJ2-7
CASSPGQGGYEQYF
TGTGCCAGCAGCCCAGGACAGGGGGGATACGAGCAGTACTTC
>TRBV15|.|.|TRBJ2-6
CATSRAQSGANVLTF
TGTGCCACCAGCAGAGCGCAGTCTGGGGCCAACGTCCTGACTTTC
>TRBV6-5|TRBD1|few|TRBJ1-1
CASSYSQGANTEAFF
TGTGCCAGCAGTTACTCGCAGGGGGCTAACACTGAAGCTTTCTTT
>TRBV4-1|.|.|TRBJ1-5
CASSQEARTENSNQPQHF
TGCGCCAGCAGCCAAGAGGCAAGGACAGAAAATAGCAATCAGCCCCAGCATTTT